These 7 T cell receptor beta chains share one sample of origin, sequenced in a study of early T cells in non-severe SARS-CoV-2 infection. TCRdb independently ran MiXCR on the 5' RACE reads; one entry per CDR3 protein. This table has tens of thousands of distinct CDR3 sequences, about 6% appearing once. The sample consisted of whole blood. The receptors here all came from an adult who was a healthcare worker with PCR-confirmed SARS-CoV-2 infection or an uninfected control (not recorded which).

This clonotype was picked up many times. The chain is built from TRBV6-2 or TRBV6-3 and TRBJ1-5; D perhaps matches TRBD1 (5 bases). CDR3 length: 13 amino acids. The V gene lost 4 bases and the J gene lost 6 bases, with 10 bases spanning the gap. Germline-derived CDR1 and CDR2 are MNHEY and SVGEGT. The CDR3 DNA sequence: TGTGCCAGCAGTTTCCGGGACTCTCAGCCCCAGCATTTT. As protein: CASSFRDSQPQHF.

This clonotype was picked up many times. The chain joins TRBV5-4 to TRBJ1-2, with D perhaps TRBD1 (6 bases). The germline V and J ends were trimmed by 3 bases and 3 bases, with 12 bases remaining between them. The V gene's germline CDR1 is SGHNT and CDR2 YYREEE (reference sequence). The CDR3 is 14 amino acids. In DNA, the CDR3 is TGTGCCAGCAGCTGGGAGGACAGAGACTATGGCTACACCTTC. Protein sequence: CASSWEDRDYGYTF.

Here the CDR3 DNA reads TGTGCCAGCAGCGAGGGGTACTCATTAGATGGCTACACCTTC. Its protein is CASSEGYSLDGYTF. The chain combines TRBV9 with TRBJ1-2, with D possibly matching TRBD1 (5 bases). The ends were cut back, 3 bases at V and 6 bases at J, with 15 bases in the middle. The germline V gene has CDR1 SGDLS and CDR2 YYNGEE. The CDR3 length is 14 residues.

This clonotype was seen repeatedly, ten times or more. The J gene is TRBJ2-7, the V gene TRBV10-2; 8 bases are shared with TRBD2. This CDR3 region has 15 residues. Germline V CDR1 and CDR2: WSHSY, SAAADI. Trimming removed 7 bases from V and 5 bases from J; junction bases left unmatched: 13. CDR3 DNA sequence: TGCGCCAGCAACGCGGGTAGCGGGAACGTCGACGAGCAGTACTTC. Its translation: CASNAGSGNVDEQYF.

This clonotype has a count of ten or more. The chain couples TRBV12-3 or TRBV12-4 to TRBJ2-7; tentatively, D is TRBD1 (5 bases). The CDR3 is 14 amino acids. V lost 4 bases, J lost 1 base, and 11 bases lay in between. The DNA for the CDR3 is TGTGCCAGCAGTTATGGACAAACTTCCTACGAGCAGTACTTC. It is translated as CASSYGQTSYEQYF.

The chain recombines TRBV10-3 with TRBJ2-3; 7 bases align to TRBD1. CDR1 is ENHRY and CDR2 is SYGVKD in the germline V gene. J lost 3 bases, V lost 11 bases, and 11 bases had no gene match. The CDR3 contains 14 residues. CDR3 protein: CAHRASRGTDTQYF. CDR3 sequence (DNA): TGTGCCCATCGGGCGAGCAGGGGGACAGATACGCAGTATTTT.

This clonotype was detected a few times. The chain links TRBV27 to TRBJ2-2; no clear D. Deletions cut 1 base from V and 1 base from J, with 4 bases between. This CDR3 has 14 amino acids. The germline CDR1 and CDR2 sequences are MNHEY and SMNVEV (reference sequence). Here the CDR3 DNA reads TGTGCCAGCAGTTTATTAGGGAACACCGGGGAGCTGTTTTTT. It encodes CASSLLGNTGELFF.